This T cell receptor (beta chain) was found in a study of TIL therapy for anti-PD-1-resistant metastatic lung cancer. Study-level background: Median tumor PD-L1 proportion score was under 6.5%. Median tumor mutation burden was 1.5 mutations per megabase. Regarding the study as a whole: After infusion, TIL clonotypes partly replaced peripheral T cells and declined over months. This highly selected cohort may not generalize to typical lung cancer patients.

As to this clone: Its target is not known.

The time point was: pre-treatment sample, taken before nivolumab and TIL therapy. CDR1 and CDR2 (germline): MNHNS, SASEGT. CDR3 length: 18 amino acids. V lost 2 bases and J 4 bases, leaving 23 bases between the germline ends. Sequencing used immunoSEQ v3. Profiling relied on immunoSEQ multiplex PCR, and the TCRdb table lists in-frame clones only, not all of them. Of tens of thousands of clones in the sample, about 69% were seen once. The receptor was derived from a person aged 25 to 80 with non-small cell lung cancer. The chain joins TRBV6-1 to TRBJ1-2, with D hard to call. The material was blood, obtained at baseline. The CDR3 spells CASSEYYSGGPPGYGYTF. CDR3 nucleotides: TGTGCCAGCAGTGAATACTATTCGGGAGGACCGCCGGGCTATGGCTACACCTTC.